Below, 14 T cell receptor beta chains from the same sample are listed, as sequenced in a study of response to subunit inactivated influenza vaccine. MiXCR, run by TCRdb on the RT-PCR reads, gives a single entry per CDR3 protein. The profile shows around 650,000 distinct CDR3 sequences, about 15% of them singletons. The source was PBMCs from blood, collected approximately 12 days after vaccination. Every receptor here comes from a man aged 50 to 59 who received an inactivated influenza vaccine.

This clonotype was detected ten times or more. The gene calls are TRBV20-1 and TRBJ2-1; D not resolved. The CDR3 spans 10 residues. Trimming left V 5 bases short and J 14 bases short, with 13 bases between. Germline V gene data show CDR1 as DFQATT and CDR2 as SNEGSKA (reference sequence). CDR3 protein: CSAQDQREFF. The CDR3 region has the DNA TGCAGTGCTCAAGACCAACGGGAGTTCTTC.

Only a few counts were recorded for this clonotype. The CDR3 loop reads CASSGPGPTQFQETQYF. CDR3 nucleotides: TGTGCCAGCAGCGGACCGGGCCCTACCCAATTTCAAGAGACCCAGTACTTC. The J gene is TRBJ2-5, the V gene TRBV28; no clear D. Trimming pared 6 bases from V and 2 bases from J, leaving 22 bases between. Germline V gene sequence: CDR1 MDHEN, CDR2 SYDVKM. This CDR3 region has 17 residues.

As concerns this clonotype: This may be a read error: a much more frequent sequence differs by one nucleotide. The chain's CDR3 is CASSWMAETQYF. For the CDR3, the DNA is TGTGCCAGCAGTTGGATGGCAGAGACCCAGTACTTC. This chain links TRBV5-5 with TRBJ2-5, with D uncertain. Germline V lookup: CDR1 SGHKS, CDR2 YYEKEE (reference sequence). There are 12 residues in the CDR3. V lost 5 bases and J 4 bases, leaving 9 bases between the germline ends.

In this sample, this clonotype turned up a few times. This rearrangement joins TRBV12-3 or TRBV12-4 to TRBJ2-2; D unclear. The V gene lost 5 bases and the J gene lost 4 bases, with 17 bases spanning the gap. The CDR3 spans 16 residues. The CDR3 reads CASSQDGRYGTGELFF. Here the CDR3 DNA reads TGTGCCAGCAGTCAGGACGGGCGTTATGGCACCGGGGAGCTGTTTTTT.

This chain joins TRBV30 and TRBJ2-5; 7 nucleotides match TRBD2. The CDR3 spans 13 residues. Trimming removed 2 bases from V and 3 bases from J; junction bases left unmatched: 3. Germline V gene data show CDR1 as GTSNPN and CDR2 as SVGIG (reference sequence). The DNA for the CDR3 is TGTGCCTGGAGTAATGGACTAGAAGAGACCCAGTACTTC. Translation: CAWSNGLEETQYF.

This clonotype was counted a few times. This CDR3 reads CASRPRTGGTGELFF. The DNA of the CDR3 is TGTGCCAGCAGGCCGCGAACAGGGGGCACCGGGGAGCTGTTTTTT. The chain uses TRBV7-3 and TRBJ2-2; 8 bases are shared with TRBD1. The trim removed 6 bases at V and 4 bases at J, leaving 7 bases unmatched. Per germline, CDR1 SGHTA and CDR2 FQGTGA. This CDR3 has 15 amino acids.

In this sample, this clonotype turned up a few times. The chain employs TRBV29-1 and TRBJ1-3, with TRBD1 matching over 8 bases. Germline V lookup: CDR1 SQVTM, CDR2 ANQGSEA. With 0 bases clipped from V and 4 bases from J, the junction kept 5 bases outside the gene matches. The length of the CDR3 is 15 residues. CDR3 sequence reads: CSVEDMTGVGNTIYF. The DNA of the CDR3 is TGCAGCGTTGAAGACATGACAGGGGTCGGAAACACCATATATTTT.

The rearrangement links TRBV20-1 to TRBJ2-7; D is perhaps TRBD1 or TRBD2 (6 bases each). CDR1 DFQATT and CDR2 SNEGSKA come from the germline V gene (reference sequence). Trimming took off 6 bases at V and 2 bases at J, with 20 bases between the two ends. The CDR3 runs to 15 residues. The CDR3 sequence is CSATRGGGSTYEQYF. The CDR3 DNA sequence: TGCAGTGCCACGCGAGGAGGGGGGAGCACCTACGAGCAGTACTTC.

In this sample, this clonotype turned up a few times. The rearrangement uses TRBV5-1 and TRBJ2-5; tentatively, D is TRBD1 (5 bases). Germline V CDR1 and CDR2: SGHRS, YFSETQ. The CDR3 runs 12 residues. V was clipped by 5 bases and J by 5 bases, with 10 bases between them. The DNA for the CDR3 is TGCGCCAGCAGATCCCCAGGGGAGACCCAGTACTTC. This gives the protein CASRSPGETQYF.

The chain has TRBV4-2 and TRBJ2-7; D may be TRBD1 or TRBD2 (5 bases each). CDR3 length: 15 residues. CDR1 LGHNA and CDR2 YNFKEQ come from the germline V gene. V lost 4 bases and J lost 5, with 18 bases in between. The CDR3 DNA reads as TGTGCCAGCAGCCCATCGAACCTCGGGGCGAACGAGCAGTACTTC. The encoded protein is CASSPSNLGANEQYF.

V usage is TRBV7-2 and J usage is TRBJ1-5; D may be TRBD1 (6 bases). Trimming pared 0 bases from V and 2 bases from J, leaving 8 bases between. CDR1 is SGHTA and CDR2 is FQGNSA in the germline V gene. CDR3 length: 15 residues. CDR3: CASSLARGRNQPQHF. Written as DNA, the CDR3 is TGTGCCAGCAGCTTAGCGCGGGGGCGCAATCAGCCCCAGCATTTT.

The rearrangement joins TRBV29-1 to TRBJ1-1; 10 bases agree with TRBD1. J was trimmed by 1 base and V by 7 bases; bases with no gene match: 6. Germline V gene data show CDR1 as SQVTM and CDR2 as ANQGSEA. The CDR3 is 14 residues long. The CDR3: CSAHRTGGNTEAFF. CDR3 DNA: TGCAGCGCCCACAGGACAGGGGGGAACACTGAAGCTTTCTTT. The full variable domain, in which reference TRBV29-1 and TRBJ1-1 provide the parts outside the CDR3, is SAVISQKPSRDICQRGTSLTIQCQVDSQVTMMFWYRQQPGQSLTLIATANQGSEATYESGFVIDKFPISRPNLTFSTLTVSNMSPEDSSIYLCSAHRTGGNTEAFFGQGTRLTVV.

The chain joins TRBV20-1 to TRBJ2-5; perhaps TRBD1 as D (5 bases). Deletions cut 5 bases from V and 5 bases from J, with 24 bases between. Germline values: CDR1 DFQATT, CDR2 SNEGSKA (reference sequence). The length of the CDR3 is 16 residues. The CDR3 is CSAPASWGSTQETQYF. The CDR3, as DNA: TGCAGTGCTCCCGCCTCTTGGGGCTCAACCCAGGAGACCCAGTACTTC.

This clonotype was detected ten times or more. DNA for the CDR3: TGTGCCAGCAAGGGAACAGCGTATAGCAATCAGCCCCAGCATTTT. Translating it yields CASKGTAYSNQPQHF. This chain links TRBV6-2 or TRBV6-3 with TRBJ1-5; D is ambiguous. The V and J ends lost 7 bases and 0 bases respectively, with 13 bases between them. Germline V lookup: CDR1 MNHEY, CDR2 SVGEGT. CDR3 length equals 15 residues.